This T cell receptor beta chain was obtained from a study of siplizumab effects on memory and regulatory T cells. Unstimulated naive, memory, effector memory and TEMRA subsets were sequenced, and this was done in a few donor pairs. The method was immunoSEQ multiplex PCR; TCRdb's version includes in-frame clones alone and lacks a portion of them. The data contain just over 60,000 clones, 79% of them singletons. Germline V gene lookup returns CDR1 SNHLY and CDR2 FYNNEI. Trimming removed 8 bases from V and 7 bases from J; junction bases left unmatched: 8. The CDR3 loop spans 15 amino acids. Sequenced material: memory CD4+ T cells sorted from blood. This clonotype was obtained from a human donor in good health. This chain joins TRBV2 and TRBJ2-3; 14 nucleotides agree with TRBD2. CDR3 sequence: CASGRLAGGANTQYF. The CDR3 DNA reads as TGTGCCAGCGGACGACTAGCGGGGGGGGCAAATACGCAGTATTTT.